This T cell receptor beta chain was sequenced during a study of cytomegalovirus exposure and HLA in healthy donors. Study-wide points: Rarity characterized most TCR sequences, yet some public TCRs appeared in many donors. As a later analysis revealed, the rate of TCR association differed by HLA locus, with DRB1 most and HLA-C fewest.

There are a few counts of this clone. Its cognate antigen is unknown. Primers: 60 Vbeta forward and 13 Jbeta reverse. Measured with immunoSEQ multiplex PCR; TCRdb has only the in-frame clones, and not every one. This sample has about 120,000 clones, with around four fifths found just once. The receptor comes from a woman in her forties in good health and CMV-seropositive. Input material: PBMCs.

The CDR3 sequence: CASSKLAALYEQYF. The CDR3 DNA sequence: TGTGCCAGCAGCAAACTAGCGGCCCTCTACGAGCAGTACTTC. The V gene is TRBV5-6, the J gene TRBJ2-7, with 8 bases aligning to TRBD2. This CDR3 spans 14 amino acids. With 4 bases clipped from V and 3 bases from J, the junction kept 6 bases outside the gene matches. Germline values: CDR1 SGHDT, CDR2 YYEEEE.